This T cell receptor (beta chain) appears in the sequencing data of a study of vaccination effects on CD4 cells after COVID-19 (dated by TCRdb to between 2022 and 2023). Context from the whole study: Each participant received two doses of an mRNA SARS-CoV-2 vaccine, either BNT162b2 or mRNA-1273. SARS-CoV-2 spike-specific CD4+ TCR repertoires were compared before and after mRNA vaccination in COVID-19 convalescent patients and in infection-naive vaccine recipients. A total of more than 8 COVID-19 convalescent patients and several SARS-CoV-2-naive healthy vaccine recipients were included in the full study. Cultures from other donors in the study were sequenced using the Oncomine TCR Beta short-read assay on an Illumina iSeq 100. What the research found in general, with its limitations: In healthy vaccine recipients, vaccine-induced clones were almost all SARS-CoV-2 mono-reactive, with only 1 of 255 being cross-reactive with common cold coronaviruses. At late post-vaccination timepoints, both infection-induced and vaccine-induced clones showed marked clonal contraction, consistent with waning T cell responses. Only a small number of convalescent patients were included, and no early post-infection timepoints were available, which limited the study.

To identify antigen-specific CD4+ T cell clonotypes by their expansion, the ViraFEST assay first stimulated PBMC with viral peptide pools and then applied TCR sequencing. After around 11 days of culture, CD4+ T cells were isolated with the EasySep CD4+ T cell isolation kit. Negative nucleocapsid antibody results before and after vaccination confirmed that the healthy vaccine recipients had no prior SARS-CoV-2 infection. Over 1.5 million PBMC per well were cultured with 10 ug/ml peptides in IMDM containing 5% human AB serum, about 9 IU/ml IL-2 and gentamicin. On days 3 and 7, half of the culture medium was replaced with fresh IL-2-containing medium. Unless otherwise noted, each peptide stimulation condition was cultured in triplicate wells. PBMC were separated from whole blood using Ficoll-Paque Plus gradient centrifugation and were then either cryopreserved at -140C or used fresh. The spike proteins of SARS-CoV-2 and of the common cold coronaviruses HCoV-NL63, HCoV-OC43 and HCoV-229E were spanned by overlapping peptide pools. Genomic DNA was extracted from cultured CD4+ T cells with the QIAamp micro DNA kit.

A remark on this clone: The specificity of this receptor is unknown. Base-call qualities are not available, and no considerably larger clone is one nucleotide away.

Receptors were amplified or captured by the immunoSEQ multiplex PCR assay. DNA from the cultured and isolated CD4+ T cells underwent TCR beta CDR3 sequencing. As for how the authors treated the data: Non-productive TCR sequences were removed and reads were trimmed to the CDR3 region, keeping CDR3s of at least 7 amino acids. The MANAFEST web app was used to pick out antigen-specific clonotypes by comparing their expansion in peptide wells with that in reference cultures. Positive clones required FDR<0.05 expansion versus reference and all other wells, odds ratio above 5, and frequency above 0.1% in two replicate wells. Cross-reactive clonotypes were defined as significantly expanded in SARS-CoV-2 spike wells and in at least one common cold coronavirus spike condition. CDR3 similarity was assessed by Levenshtein distance using the stringdist R package, and unrooted trees were constructed with ape in R 3.6.1. TCRdb's version of the immuneACCESS table is confined to in-frame rearrangements and falls short of the full clone set. An unresolved V gene accounts for under half of the shortfall where checked; the remainder is of unknown origin. For V, J and clone size, that table is used; D and trimming come from the DNA. The sample contains about 31,000 clones, roughly two thirds of them found a single time. The ten largest account for approximately 29% of the sample.

The origin of this receptor is a human donor who received a COVID-19 vaccine. The sequencing used CD4+ T cells from PBMCs cultured with HCoV-229E spike peptides, collected before COVID-19 vaccination. The cell subset or site label here, explained by the study, means: HCoV-229E spike overlapping peptide pool stimulation.

Here the CDR3 is given as CASSLRRTGTNTEAFF. Read as DNA, the sequence is TGTGCCAGCAGCCTCCGCCGGACAGGGACGAACACTGAAGCTTTCTTT. The V gene is TRBV7-9 and the J gene is TRBJ1-1, with 8 bases matching TRBD1. CDR1 and CDR2 were assigned from the germline V gene (reference sequence) as SEHNR and FQNEAQ. V ends up 5 bases short and J 1 base short, with an unmatched junction base count of 9. The CDR3 has 16 amino acids, counting the end cysteine and phenylalanine. Just the 48-base CDR3 DNA is kept, in frame starting at base 1.